The 27 T cell receptor beta chains given below trace back to one sample, sequenced in a study of CD8 T cells in ankylosing spondylitis. One entry per CDR3 protein, called by TCRdb with MiXCR from the 5' RACE reads. The sample has about 450,000 distinct CDR3 sequences, about 24% seen once. Overall study results and limits: Made up of fewer than ten highly homologous variants, a TCR beta motif appeared characteristic of ankylosing spondylitis blood.

Antigen specificity for these receptors is unknown. The sample was blood, either unsorted or a sorted T cell fraction (not recorded which). The source of these receptors is a male donor with ankylosing spondylitis.

The sample holds a few counts of this clonotype. The chain has TRBV20-1 and TRBJ2-1, with D possibly called TRBD1 or TRBD2 (5 bases each). CDR1 and CDR2 from the germline V gene are DFQATT and SNEGSKA (reference sequence). CDR3 length equals 17 residues. Trimming shortened V by 0 bases and J by 7 bases, and 22 bases separated the two germline ends. The CDR3 spells CSARDPTRGLRGNEQFF. CDR3 DNA: TGCAGTGCTAGAGATCCCACCCGGGGCCTCAGAGGTAATGAGCAGTTCTTC.

This clonotype came up a few times. The chain employs TRBV3-1 and TRBJ2-5; 10 nucleotides align to TRBD2. The germline V gene has CDR1 LGHDT and CDR2 YNNKEL (reference sequence). J lost 5 bases, V lost 8 bases, and 14 bases had no gene match. The CDR3 runs to 16 residues. The DNA for the CDR3 is TGTGCCAGCCTGAGCGGGAGGGCCGAAGGGTATGAGACCCAGTACTTC. This sequence encodes CASLSGRAEGYETQYF.

This clonotype was picked up a small number of times. V usage is TRBV12-3 or TRBV12-4 and J usage is TRBJ2-1; 11 bases match TRBD2. The CDR3 consists of 16 residues. V lost 6 bases to trimming and J lost 9 bases; unmatched junction nucleotides: 13. The CDR3 region is CASRSRGGTSGGEQFF. In nucleotides, the CDR3 is TGTGCCAGCAGGTCCAGGGGTGGGACTAGCGGAGGTGAGCAGTTCTTC.

J is TRBJ2-1 and V is TRBV11-3; TRBD2 matches 14 bases. This CDR3 is built from 17 residues. From germline, CDR1 is SGHNT and CDR2 YENEEA. Losses at the gene ends were 5 bases for V and 10 bases for J; bases not matched to a gene: 13. CDR3: CASSPSPGLAGVGEQFF. The CDR3 nucleotides read TGTGCCAGCAGCCCCAGTCCGGGACTAGCGGGAGTGGGGGAGCAGTTCTTC.

In DNA form, the CDR3 reads TGCAGTGCTACGGACAGGGCATCCTACGAGCAGTACTTC. This gives the protein CSATDRASYEQYF. The V and J genes are TRBV20-1 and TRBJ2-7, with 8 nucleotides matching TRBD1. The CDR3 is 13 residues long. Germline V gene data show CDR1 as DFQATT and CDR2 as SNEGSKA (reference sequence). After removal of 4 bases from V and 1 base from J, the junction contained 3 bases not matched to a gene.

The table lists this clonotype with a few counts. J is TRBJ2-2 and V is TRBV29-1; the D gene is possibly TRBD1 (5 bases). The CDR3 spans 15 residues. Germline V gene data show CDR1 as SQVTM and CDR2 as ANQGSEA. Trimming shortened V by 3 bases and J by 4 bases, and 15 bases separated the two germline ends. CDR3: CSVEPGISGTGELFF. CDR3 coding DNA: TGCAGCGTTGAGCCAGGGATTTCGGGCACCGGGGAGCTGTTTTTT.

This clonotype was seen a handful of times. The rearrangement uses TRBV5-1 and TRBJ2-2; D uncertain. The CDR3 runs to 12 residues. Germline V lookup: CDR1 SGHRS, CDR2 YFSETQ. The V end lost 7 bases, the J end lost 5 bases, and 9 bases lay between the germline ends. Here the CDR3 DNA reads TGCGCCAGCTCAGTATCGACCGGGGAGCTGTTTTTT. Translation: CASSVSTGELFF. The full variable domain, with the rest looked up from reference TRBV5-1 and TRBJ2-2, is KAGVTQTPRYLIKTRGQQVTLSCSPISGHRSVSWYQQTPGQGLQFLFEYFSETQRNKGNFPGRFSGRQFSNSRSEMNVSTLELGDSALYLCASSVSTGELFFGEGSRLTVL.

The gene calls are TRBV20-1 and TRBJ1-1, with 7 bases that match TRBD1. Germline V lookup: CDR1 DFQATT, CDR2 SNEGSKA (reference sequence). V shed 6 bases, J shed 10 bases, and the junction held 20 bases outside the gene matches. There are 15 residues in the CDR3. The CDR3 region is CSAKTTGTVGRGAFF. In nucleotides, the CDR3 is TGCAGTGCCAAGACCACCGGGACAGTGGGCCGGGGAGCTTTCTTT.

The rearrangement links TRBV25-1 to TRBJ1-6; D may be TRBD1 (5 bases). V lost 4 bases and J lost 8, with 12 bases in between. The germline V gene encodes CDR1 MGHDK and CDR2 SYGVNS. This CDR3 spans 14 amino acids. The CDR3 here is CASSGGGSYSPLHF. The CDR3 DNA reads TGTGCCAGCAGTGGTGGGGGAAGTTATTCACCCCTCCACTTT.

The chain couples TRBV2 to TRBJ2-6; 10 bases align to TRBD2. Trimming at V came to 2 bases and at J to 2 bases, leaving 3 bases not matched to a gene. This CDR3 contains 17 residues. CDR1 is SNHLY and CDR2 is FYNNEI in the germline V gene. This CDR3 is CASSEPSGRPGANVLTF. In nucleotides, the CDR3 is TGTGCCAGCAGTGAACCTAGCGGGAGACCTGGGGCCAACGTCCTGACTTTC.

A few counts support this clonotype. The J gene is TRBJ2-3, the V gene TRBV24-1; 12 bases fit TRBD2. V trimming: 4 bases; J trimming: 6 bases; junction bases outside the gene matches: 7. Germline assignment: CDR1 KGHDR and CDR2 SFDVKD. This CDR3 has 16 residues. CDR3 amino acids: CATSESGTSGFDTQYF. CDR3 DNA: TGTGCCACCAGTGAATCCGGGACTAGCGGGTTCGATACGCAGTATTTT.

J is TRBJ2-2 and V is TRBV20-1; 11 positions match TRBD2. Losses at the gene ends were 3 bases for V and 4 bases for J; bases not matched to a gene: 4. CDR1 and CDR2 from the germline V gene are DFQATT and SNEGSKA (reference sequence). This CDR3 is built from 15 residues. This chain's CDR3 is CSASSSGRATGELFF. DNA for the CDR3: TGCAGTGCTAGTAGTAGCGGGAGGGCCACCGGGGAGCTGTTTTTT.

The J gene is TRBJ2-1, the V gene TRBV24-1, with TRBD1 matching 10 bases. This CDR3 region has 17 residues. Germline CDR1 KGHDR, CDR2 SFDVKD. J lost 6 bases, V lost 3 bases, and 10 bases had no gene match. The CDR3 nucleotides read TGTGCCACCAGTGATCCCCGACAGGGGGCTAAAGTCAATGAGCAGTTCTTC. Its protein product is CATSDPRQGAKVNEQFF.

This clonotype was recorded a few times. The chain has TRBV7-8 and TRBJ2-2; D ambiguous. There are 14 residues in the CDR3. Germline-derived CDR1 and CDR2 are SGHVS and FQNEAQ. V gave up 1 base and J gave up 7 bases, with 10 bases separating them. CDR3 sequence reads: CASSLVVTIGELFF. The CDR3 bases are TGTGCCAGCAGCTTAGTGGTGACAATCGGGGAGCTGTTTTTT.

This chain joins TRBV20-1 and TRBJ2-5; 9 bases match TRBD2. V dropped 5 bases and J dropped 1; count of bases not matched to a gene: 8. Germline assignment: CDR1 DFQATT and CDR2 SNEGSKA (reference sequence). This CDR3 has 15 amino acids. This CDR3 is CSAPRVAGAQETQYF. The CDR3 bases are TGCAGTGCTCCTCGGGTAGCGGGAGCCCAAGAGACCCAGTACTTC.

V usage is TRBV9 and J usage is TRBJ2-1; 10 bases match TRBD1. CDR3 length: 16 amino acids. Germline CDR1 and CDR2: SGDLS and YYNGEE. J gave up 5 bases and V 3 bases, and 8 bases lay outside the gene matches. CDR3 sequence: CASSEGLTGGNNEQFF. Written as DNA, the CDR3 is TGTGCCAGCAGCGAGGGTTTGACAGGGGGCAACAATGAGCAGTTCTTC.

This chain uses TRBV5-1 with TRBJ1-5; D not certain. V lost 2 bases to trimming and J lost 0 bases, with 9 bases between them. CDR3 size: 15 residues. Germline V gene sequence: CDR1 SGHRS, CDR2 YFSETQ. The DNA for the CDR3 is TGCGCCAGCAGCTTTGGAAGCGATAGCAATCAGCCCCAGCATTTT. Amino acid sequence: CASSFGSDSNQPQHF. The whole variable domain, remainder taken from reference TRBV5-1 and TRBJ1-5, is KAGVTQTPRYLIKTRGQQVTLSCSPISGHRSVSWYQQTPGQGLQFLFEYFSETQRNKGNFPGRFSGRQFSNSRSEMNVSTLELGDSALYLCASSFGSDSNQPQHFGDGTRLSIL.

The chain links TRBV7-2 to TRBJ1-2; tentatively, D is TRBD1 (5 bases). V lost 1 base, J lost 2 bases, and 14 bases lay in between. This CDR3 is 16 amino acids long. In germline, CDR1 is SGHTA, CDR2 FQGNSA. The CDR3 DNA sequence: TGTGCCAGCAGCTTAGAATGGGGCCGGACCAACTATGGCTACACCTTC. Amino acid sequence: CASSLEWGRTNYGYTF.

J is TRBJ2-1 and V is TRBV9, with 13 bases matching TRBD2. CDR1 SGDLS and CDR2 YYNGEE come from the germline V gene. The CDR3 extends over 16 amino acids. V lost 3 bases, J lost 8 bases, and 8 bases stayed unmatched. CDR3 in amino acids: CASSAGTSGAMDEQFF. The CDR3 DNA reads as TGTGCCAGCAGCGCCGGGACTAGCGGGGCTATGGATGAGCAGTTCTTC.

The chain employs TRBV20-1 and TRBJ2-2; TRBD1 aligns across 9 bases. V dropped 6 bases and J dropped 7; count of bases not matched to a gene: 9. The CDR3 is 14 residues long. The V gene's germline CDR1 is DFQATT and CDR2 SNEGSKA (reference sequence). The CDR3 sequence: CSASTGGGGGELFF. The CDR3, as DNA: TGCAGTGCCAGTACAGGGGGCGGCGGCGGGGAGCTGTTTTTT.

The chain employs TRBV25-1 and TRBJ2-5; perhaps TRBD1 as D (6 bases). The CDR3 consists of 13 residues. The ends were cut back, 8 bases at V and 5 bases at J, with 15 bases in the middle. CDR1 and CDR2 (germline): MGHDK, SYGVNS. CDR3 amino acids: CASRSLGAETQYF. CDR3 DNA sequence: TGTGCCAGCCGATCCCTGGGGGCCGAGACCCAGTACTTC.

There are a few counts of this clonotype. V is TRBV5-1 and J is TRBJ1-1, with D uncertain. Trimming shortened V by 6 bases and J by 4 bases, and 22 bases separated the two germline ends. Germline CDR1 reads SGHRS; CDR2 reads YFSETQ. This CDR3 has 16 residues. CDR3: CASIRTPGSAGTEAFF. The CDR3 bases are TGCGCCAGCATCCGAACCCCCGGGTCCGCTGGCACTGAAGCTTTCTTT.

This clonotype was seen only a few times. V gene TRBV5-1 combines with J gene TRBJ2-3; D is unresolved. This CDR3 is 13 amino acids long. CDR1 and CDR2 (germline): SGHRS, YFSETQ. The V end lost 0 bases, the J end lost 4 bases, and 6 bases lay between the germline ends. CDR3 DNA: TGCGCCAGCAGCTTGGACAATCCAGATACGCAGTATTTT. Its translation is CASSLDNPDTQYF.

This clonotype was counted ten times or more. V is TRBV4-1 and J is TRBJ2-5; D ambiguous. CDR3 length equals 13 residues. V dropped 2 bases and J dropped 10 bases, with 14 bases sitting between them. Germline-derived CDR1 and CDR2 are MGHRA and YSYEKL. CDR3 loop: CASSQTSALDQYF. In nucleotides, the CDR3 is TGCGCCAGCAGCCAAACCTCGGCCCTAGACCAGTACTTC.

The CDR3 DNA reads as TGCGCCAGCAGCTTGGAGGGCGGATTTAACTATGGCTACACCTTC. Amino acids: CASSLEGGFNYGYTF. J is TRBJ1-2 and V is TRBV5-1, with D hard to call. The CDR3 is made up of 15 amino acids. V was shortened by 0 bases and J by 1 base, with 10 bases between the two germline ends. Per the germline V gene, CDR1 is SGHRS and CDR2 is YFSETQ.

This clonotype came up a few times. DNA of the CDR3: TGTGCCATCAGTGAAGACAGGGGGCTTGGCTACACCTTC. It yields the protein CAISEDRGLGYTF. V gene TRBV10-3 combines with J gene TRBJ1-2, with 10 bases matching TRBD1. The CDR3 has 13 residues. CDR1 is ENHRY, CDR2 SYGVKD, per germline. V lost 3 bases and J lost 7; bases outside the gene matches: 2.

The rearrangement joins TRBV7-9 to TRBJ2-7; perhaps TRBD1 as D (5 bases). Germline V lookup: CDR1 SEHNR, CDR2 FQNEAQ (reference sequence). The CDR3 is made up of 12 amino acids. The chain's CDR3 is CASSLADTRHSV. In DNA form, the CDR3 reads TGTGCCAGCAGCTTAGCGGACACTCGTCATAGCGTC.